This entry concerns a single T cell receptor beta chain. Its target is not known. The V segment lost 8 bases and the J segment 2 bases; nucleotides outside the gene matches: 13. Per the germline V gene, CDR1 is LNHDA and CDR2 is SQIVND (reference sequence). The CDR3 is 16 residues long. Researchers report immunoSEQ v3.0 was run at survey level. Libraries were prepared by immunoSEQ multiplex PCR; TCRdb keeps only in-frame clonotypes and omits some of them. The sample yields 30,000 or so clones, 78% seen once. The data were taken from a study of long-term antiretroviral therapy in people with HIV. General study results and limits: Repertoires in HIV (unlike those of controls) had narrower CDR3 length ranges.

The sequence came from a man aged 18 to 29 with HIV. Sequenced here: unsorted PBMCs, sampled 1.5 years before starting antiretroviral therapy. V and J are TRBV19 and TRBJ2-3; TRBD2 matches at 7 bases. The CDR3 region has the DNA TGTGCCAGTCAGGCGGGCGGGAGAGAAACCACAGATACGCAGTATTTT. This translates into CASQAGGRETTDTQYF. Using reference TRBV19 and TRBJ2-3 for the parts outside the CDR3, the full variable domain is DGGITQSPKYLFRKEGQNVTLSCEQNLNHDAMYWYRQDPGQGLRLIYYSQIVNDFQKGDIAEGYSVSREKKESFPLTVTSAQKNPTAFYLCASQAGGRETTDTQYFGPGTRLTVL.